This T cell receptor beta chain is drawn from a study of cytomegalovirus exposure and HLA in healthy donors. Germline CDR1 and CDR2: SGHTA and FQGNSA. The CDR3 is 14 amino acids. PCR employed 60 Vbeta and 13 Jbeta primers. Clones were read by immunoSEQ multiplex PCR, and TCRdb kept only the in-frame ones, dropping some. Of around 170,000 clones detected, approximately 84% appear once; the ten largest clones hold roughly 2.6%. Sequences were obtained from PBMCs. The chain uses TRBV7-2 and TRBJ2-5; 11 bases agree with TRBD1. The J call may be wrong; the DNA end is better matched by TRBJ2-7. This TCR was sampled from a woman aged 45-59 years in good health and CMV-seropositive. As DNA, the CDR3 is TGTGCCAGCAGGAGGACAGGGGGCCCTTCCGAGCAGTACTTC. Amino acids: CASRRTGGPSEQYF.